This TCR beta chain appears in the sequencing data of a study of blood T cells in healthy people across ages. Study in general: Template switching retrieved approximately one barcoded beta molecule for each two T cells. Study-wide results and limits: Per million T cells, TCR beta diversity dropped about linearly as age rose.

With 4 bases clipped from V and 0 bases from J, the junction kept 16 bases outside the gene matches. The germline V gene has CDR1 DFQATT and CDR2 SNEGSKA (reference sequence). CDR3 length: 18 amino acids. The authors ran a second PCR of roughly 6 to 11 cycles using a sample-barcoded 5' primer and a J-beta primer mix. Tags on each cDNA molecule came from a template-switch adaptor with 12 random nucleotides. TCRdb redid the calling of the 5' RACE reads with MiXCR, one entry per CDR3 protein. Of some 1.8 million distinct CDR3 sequences listed, about 39% were seen once; the top ten hold 20% to 25%. This clonotype was counted between two and nine times. As yet, its antigen is unknown.

This TCR came from a human donor in good health. The chain carries TRBV20-1 and TRBJ2-5; 8 positions agree with TRBD2. The specimen was blood. The CDR3 here is CSAIGGLAESNYQETQYF. Written as DNA, the CDR3 is TGCAGTGCTATAGGAGGACTAGCCGAGTCTAACTACCAAGAGACCCAGTACTTC.